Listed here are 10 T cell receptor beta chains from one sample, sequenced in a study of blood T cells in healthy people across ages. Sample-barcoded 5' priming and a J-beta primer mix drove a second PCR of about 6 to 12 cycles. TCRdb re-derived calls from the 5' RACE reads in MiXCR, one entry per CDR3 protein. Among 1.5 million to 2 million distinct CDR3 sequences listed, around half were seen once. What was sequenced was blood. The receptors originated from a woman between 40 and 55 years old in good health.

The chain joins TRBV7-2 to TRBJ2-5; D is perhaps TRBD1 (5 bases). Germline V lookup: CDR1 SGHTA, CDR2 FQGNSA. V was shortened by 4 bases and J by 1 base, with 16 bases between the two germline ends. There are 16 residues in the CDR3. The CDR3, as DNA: TGTGCCAGCAGCTCCCGCCCCCGACAGCTCCAAGAGACCCAGTACTTC. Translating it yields CASSSRPRQLQETQYF. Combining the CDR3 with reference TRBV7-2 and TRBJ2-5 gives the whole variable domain GAGVSQSPSNKVTEKGKDVELRCDPISGHTALYWYRQSLGQGLEFLIYFQGNSAPDKSGLPSDRFSAERTGGSVSTLTIQRTQQEDSAVYLCASSSRPRQLQETQYFGPGTRLLVL.

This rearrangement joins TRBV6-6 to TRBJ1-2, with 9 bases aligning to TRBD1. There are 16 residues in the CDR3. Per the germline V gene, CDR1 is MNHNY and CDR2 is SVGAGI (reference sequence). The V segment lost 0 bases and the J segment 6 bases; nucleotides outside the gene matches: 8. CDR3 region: CASSYSMGQGVNGYTF. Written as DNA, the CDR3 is TGTGCCAGCAGTTACTCGATGGGACAGGGTGTCAATGGCTACACCTTC.

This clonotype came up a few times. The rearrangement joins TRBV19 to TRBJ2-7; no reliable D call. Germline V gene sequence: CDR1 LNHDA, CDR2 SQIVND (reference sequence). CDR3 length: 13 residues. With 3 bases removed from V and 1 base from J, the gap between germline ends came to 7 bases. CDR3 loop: CASSIKGSYEQYF. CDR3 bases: TGTGCCAGTAGTATTAAGGGATCCTACGAGCAGTACTTC.

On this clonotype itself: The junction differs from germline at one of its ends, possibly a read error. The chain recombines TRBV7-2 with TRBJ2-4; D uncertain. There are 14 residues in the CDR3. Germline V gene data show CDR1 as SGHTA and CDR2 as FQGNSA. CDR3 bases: TGTGCCGGCAGCGTAGCCCCCGCGGAAAACATTCAGTACTTC. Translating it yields CAGSVAPAENIQYF.

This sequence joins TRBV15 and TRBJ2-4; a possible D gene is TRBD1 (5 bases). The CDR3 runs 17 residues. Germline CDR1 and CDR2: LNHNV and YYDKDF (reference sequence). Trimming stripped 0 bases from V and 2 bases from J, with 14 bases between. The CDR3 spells CATSRDRQGATKNIQYF. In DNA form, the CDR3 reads TGTGCCACCAGCAGAGACCGCCAGGGCGCAACCAAAAACATTCAGTACTTC.

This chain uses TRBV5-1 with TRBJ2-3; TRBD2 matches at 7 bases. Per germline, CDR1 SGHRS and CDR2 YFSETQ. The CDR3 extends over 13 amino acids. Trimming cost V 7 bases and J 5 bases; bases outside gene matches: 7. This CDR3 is CASAGDLGDTQYF. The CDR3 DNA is TGCGCCAGCGCGGGGGACCTTGGAGATACGCAGTATTTT.

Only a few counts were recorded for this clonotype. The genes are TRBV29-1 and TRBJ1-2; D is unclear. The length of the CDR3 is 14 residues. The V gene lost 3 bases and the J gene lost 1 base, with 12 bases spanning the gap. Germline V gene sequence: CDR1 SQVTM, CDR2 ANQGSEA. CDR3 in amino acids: CSVDGEADNYGYTF. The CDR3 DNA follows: TGCAGCGTTGATGGGGAGGCCGATAACTATGGCTACACCTTC.

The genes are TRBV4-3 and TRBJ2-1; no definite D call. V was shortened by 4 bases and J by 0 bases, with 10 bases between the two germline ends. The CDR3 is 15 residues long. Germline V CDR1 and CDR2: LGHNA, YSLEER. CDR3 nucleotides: TGCGCCAGCAGCCGCCGGGCGAGCTCCTACAATGAGCAGTTCTTC. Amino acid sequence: CASSRRASSYNEQFF.

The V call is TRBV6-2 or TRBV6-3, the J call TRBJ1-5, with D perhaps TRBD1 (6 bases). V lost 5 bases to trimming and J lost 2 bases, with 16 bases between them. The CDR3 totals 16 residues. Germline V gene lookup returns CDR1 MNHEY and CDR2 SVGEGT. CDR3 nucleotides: TGTGCCAGCAGTCCTCAACGACAGGTGGGCAATCAGCCCCAGCATTTT. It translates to CASSPQRQVGNQPQHF.

The CDR3 spells CASSTDPGETQYF. CDR3 DNA: TGTGCCAGCTCCACCGACCCCGGAGAGACCCAGTACTTC. The rearrangement links TRBV11-3 to TRBJ2-5; D unclear. Germline V gene lookup returns CDR1 SGHNT and CDR2 YENEEA. CDR3 length equals 13 residues. Trimming took off 8 bases at V and 4 bases at J, with 14 bases between the two ends.